What follows describes a single T cell receptor beta chain. Its antigen is unknown. Unique molecular identifiers were incorporated during preparation of the TCRbeta library. TCRdb independently ran MiXCR on the PCR reads; one entry per CDR3 protein. Of approximately 800,000 distinct CDR3 sequences in the sample, under 20% were seen once. This sample stems from a study of T-cell reconstitution after alpha-beta-depleted transplantation in children. Study-wide results and limits: Surviving recipient T cells and thymic progenitors accounted for the high day-60 TCRbeta diversity observed in some patients. T cells produced anew were the main source of T-cell counts and diversity one year after transplant. Expanded clones from the graft, numbering several hundred, reportedly supplied alpha-beta T cells about two months after transplant.

The CDR3 spans 16 residues. V lost 5 bases, J lost 3 bases, and 10 bases stayed unmatched. Germline CDR1 KGHDR, CDR2 SFDVKD. Sample: PBMCs, mostly from graft donor cells, taken 360 days after TCRalphabeta/CD19-depleted stem cell transplant. This receptor was identified in a male patient between 5 and 17 years old who had a stem cell transplant for acute lymphoblastic leukemia, so the T cells may come from the graft donor. The rearrangement links TRBV24-1 to TRBJ2-7, with TRBD1 identical over 9 bases. The CDR3 loop is CATSGPGQGRIYEQYF. Here the CDR3 DNA reads TGTGCCACCAGTGGTCCGGGACAGGGAAGAATCTACGAGCAGTACTTC.